Below, 7 T cell receptor beta chains from the same sample are listed, as sequenced in a study of regulatory T cells in long-lasting Graves disease. Combining iRepertoire HTBI primers with Arm-PCR of CDR3 regions, the authors built TCR beta libraries. TCRdb reprocessed the multiplex PCR reads via MiXCR and lists one record per CDR3 protein. The repertoire holds approximately 390,000 distinct CDR3 sequences, with about a sixth as singletons. This sample's time point: newly diagnosed GD, antithyroid drugs for less than 3 months. Construction of the TCR library relied on RNA isolated from PBMCs. These data were also reused for a study on T cells in Graves' hyperthyroidism and ophthalmopathy.

Sequencing was performed on peripheral blood mononuclear cells (PBMCs), taken at new diagnosis, from a patient treated with antithyroid drugs. These receptors were obtained from a woman under 30 with Graves disease.

This clonotype was recorded at least ten times. The chain uses TRBV7-2 and TRBJ2-1; weak D call: TRBD2 (6 bases). The germline CDR1 and CDR2 sequences are SGHTA and FQGNSA. V gave up 5 bases and J gave up 13 bases, with 27 bases separating them. CDR3 length: 16 amino acids. The DNA of the CDR3 is TGTGCCAGCAGCGGGCGGGGCGTACCAACCTCCGGCAGACAGTTCTTC. Translated: CASSGRGVPTSGRQFF.

This clonotype was detected many times. With a much larger clone just one base away, this may be a read error. The chain has TRBV2 and TRBJ2-1, with 7 positions matching TRBD2. V lost 8 bases and J lost 7; bases outside the gene matches: 14. The CDR3 consists of 15 residues. CDR1 SNHLY and CDR2 FYNNEI come from the germline V gene. The CDR3 DNA follows: TGTGCCAGCCGGACCGGGACTACCGCCGGGAATGAGCAGTTCTTC. Its protein is CASRTGTTAGNEQFF.

The sample holds many counts of this clonotype. This chain links TRBV18 with TRBJ2-3; TRBD2 might be the D (5 bases). V lost 2 bases, J lost 6 bases, and 12 bases lay in between. Germline-derived CDR1 and CDR2 are KGHSH and LQKENI. CDR3 length: 14 residues. DNA of the CDR3: TGTGCCAGCTCACCAACTAGATCTTCGGATACGCAGTATTTT. This translates into CASSPTRSSDTQYF.

This chain joins TRBV30 and TRBJ2-7, with D perhaps TRBD2 (6 bases). This CDR3 has 11 amino acids. Trimming stripped 5 bases from V and 4 bases from J, with 9 bases between. Germline CDR1 is GTSNPN and CDR2 is SVGIG (reference sequence). CDR3 region: CAWALAYEQYF. The CDR3, as DNA: TGTGCCTGGGCTCTAGCGTACGAGCAGTACTTC.

Ten or more counts support this clonotype. This chain connects TRBV5-1 to TRBJ2-7; 8 bases map to TRBD1. J gave up 5 bases and V 9 bases, and 13 bases lay outside the gene matches. The length of the CDR3 is 14 residues. Germline V gives CDR1 SGHRS, CDR2 YFSETQ. DNA of the CDR3: TGCGCCACCATCTTGACAGGGGCCAACCACGAGCAGTACTTC. Its protein product is CATILTGANHEQYF.

The genes are TRBV20-1 and TRBJ2-3, with 14 bases fitting TRBD2. CDR1 and CDR2 (germline): DFQATT, SNEGSKA (reference sequence). The CDR3 loop spans 17 amino acids. The V and J ends lost 3 bases and 5 bases, in that order; junction bases with no gene match: 10. The CDR3 nucleotides are TGCAGTGCTAGTAGGCCCTCGGGACTAGCGGGGGAAGATACGCAGTATTTT. Encoded protein: CSASRPSGLAGEDTQYF.

The chain joins TRBV27 to TRBJ2-3; 16 bases map to TRBD2. The CDR3 is made up of 19 amino acids. From germline, CDR1 is MNHEY and CDR2 SMNVEV (reference sequence). After removal of 4 bases from V and 5 bases from J, the junction contained 12 bases not matched to a gene. CDR3 in DNA: TGTGCCAGCAGTTCAGCCGGGACTAGCGGGGGGGCCTTTGGAGATACGCAGTATTTT. Translation gives CASSSAGTSGGAFGDTQYF.